Presented here are 20 T cell receptor beta chains from one specimen sequenced in a study of chemoradiotherapy in HPV16-positive cancers. Profiling relied on immunoSEQ multiplex PCR, and the TCRdb table lists in-frame clones only, not all of them. The table shows 15,000 or so clones, with about 74% occurring only once. This sample comprised tumor tissue, obtained from a patient who underwent chemoradiotherapy. These receptors were collected from a human donor with HPV-associated anogenital cancer.

The chain joins TRBV19 to TRBJ2-7; D might be TRBD2 (6 bases). This CDR3 is built from 14 residues. The germline V gene encodes CDR1 LNHDA and CDR2 SQIVND (reference sequence). Between the trimmed V and J ends, which lost 1 base and 4 bases, there was a span of 11 bases. Written as DNA, the CDR3 is TGTGCCAGTAGTATAGCGGGAGAAGGGTACGAGCAGTACTTC. Protein sequence: CASSIAGEGYEQYF.

This rearrangement joins TRBV5-4 to TRBJ2-1; D uncertain. CDR3 length: 14 amino acids. V was shortened by 1 base and J by 2 bases, with 7 bases between the two germline ends. Germline assignment: CDR1 SGHNT and CDR2 YYREEE (reference sequence). The CDR3, as DNA: TGTGCCAGCAGCTTGCAAACTACCTACAATGAGCAGTTCTTC. Translated, it gives CASSLQTTYNEQFF. Full variable domain (outside the CDR3, taken from reference TRBV5-4 and TRBJ2-1): ETGVTQSPTHLIKTRGQQVTLRCSSQSGHNTVSWYQQALGQGPQFIFQYYREEENGRGNFPPRFSGLQFPNYSSELNVNALELDDSALYLCASSLQTTYNEQFFGPGTRLTVL.

The J gene is TRBJ1-5, the V gene TRBV6-1; no reliable D call. Germline CDR1 and CDR2: MNHNS and SASEGT. V lost 1 base and J lost 2, with 12 bases in between. This CDR3 has 16 amino acids. The CDR3 DNA sequence: TGTGCCAGCAGTGAAGGCCCGCCAAGGGGCAATCAGCCCCAGCATTTT. Amino acid sequence: CASSEGPPRGNQPQHF.

This chain uses TRBV7-2 with TRBJ1-2; possibly TRBD1 for D (6 bases). CDR3 length: 14 amino acids. Trimming removed 7 bases at V and 8 bases at J, with 20 bases between. Germline V gene sequence: CDR1 SGHTA, CDR2 FQGNSA. CDR3 in amino acids: CASNLMEQGGGYTF. The CDR3 DNA reads as TGTGCCAGCAACCTAATGGAACAGGGAGGAGGCTACACCTTC.

The chain combines TRBV7-6 with TRBJ2-2; D is possibly TRBD1 or TRBD2 (5 bases each). This CDR3 has 17 amino acids. Germline values: CDR1 SGHVS, CDR2 FNYEAQ. The ends were cut back, 5 bases at V and 0 bases at J, with 16 bases in the middle. The CDR3 loop reads CASSPRTGPTNTGELFF. Here the CDR3 DNA reads TGTGCCAGCAGCCCCCGGACGGGACCGACGAACACCGGGGAGCTGTTTTTT.

This clone came up a few times. The rearrangement uses TRBV6-6 and TRBJ1-4, with a tentative D call TRBD1 (5 bases). V shed 6 bases and J shed 4 bases, with 12 bases lying between them. CDR1 and CDR2 from the germline V gene are MNHNY and SVGAGI (reference sequence). The CDR3 sequence is 14 residues long. CDR3 protein: CASSRQLFNEKLFF. Written as DNA, the CDR3 is TGTGCCAGCAGCCGACAGCTCTTTAATGAAAAACTGTTTTTT.

The rearrangement links TRBV6-9 to TRBJ1-2, with 7 bases matching TRBD1. This CDR3 is 13 amino acids long. CDR1 is MNHGY and CDR2 is SVAAGI in the germline V gene. Trimming cost V 5 bases and J 5 bases; bases outside gene matches: 5. The CDR3 sequence is CASSEDRLYGYTF. In DNA form, the CDR3 reads TGTGCCAGCAGTGAGGACAGGTTATATGGCTACACCTTC.

This chain links TRBV19 with TRBJ2-1, with TRBD2 matching 9 bases. V dropped 5 bases and J dropped 0; count of bases not matched to a gene: 5. CDR1 and CDR2 from the germline V gene are LNHDA and SQIVND (reference sequence). The CDR3 sequence is 16 residues long. CDR3 coding DNA: TGTGCCAGTAGTTCATATAGCGGGAGCTCCTACAATGAGCAGTTCTTC. This sequence encodes CASSSYSGSSYNEQFF.

This chain connects TRBV4-1 to TRBJ2-3, with 13 bases lining up with TRBD2. Germline trimming cut 2 bases from V and 0 bases from J; bases unmatched to any gene: 8. In germline, CDR1 is MGHRA, CDR2 YSYEKL. This CDR3 contains 19 residues. The CDR3 bases are TGCGCCAGCAGCCAAAACATAGGGACTAGCGGGACTAGCACAGATACGCAGTATTTT. Translated, it gives CASSQNIGTSGTSTDTQYF.

V and J are TRBV6-1 and TRBJ1-3; no definite D call. Trimming pared 1 base from V and 2 bases from J, leaving 9 bases between. The germline CDR1 and CDR2 sequences are MNHNS and SASEGT. This CDR3 is 15 amino acids long. CDR3 sequence reads: CASSEGVRPGNTIYF. CDR3 coding DNA: TGTGCCAGCAGTGAAGGGGTTCGTCCTGGAAACACCATATATTTT.

The CDR3 here is CASRLGGGNTIYF. The CDR3, as DNA: TGTGCCAGCAGACTGGGGGGTGGAAACACCATATATTTT. The V and J genes are TRBV7-2 and TRBJ1-3; TRBD1 is a possible D gene (5 bases). The V and J ends lost 6 bases and 3 bases respectively, with 9 bases between them. This CDR3 comprises 13 residues. Germline V lookup: CDR1 SGHTA, CDR2 FQGNSA.

The gene calls are TRBV30 and TRBJ2-1, with D hard to call. Germline V lookup: CDR1 GTSNPN, CDR2 SVGIG (reference sequence). The CDR3 runs to 12 residues. V was shortened by 0 bases and J by 10 bases, with 10 bases between the two germline ends. As DNA, the CDR3 is TGTGCCTGGAGTGTCGGTCCTAGGGAGCAGTTCTTC. It yields the protein CAWSVGPREQFF.

The chain couples TRBV27 to TRBJ2-1; D is possibly TRBD2 (7 bases). Per the germline V gene, CDR1 is MNHEY and CDR2 is SMNVEV (reference sequence). V shed 3 bases and J shed 2 bases, with 14 bases lying between them. The CDR3 length is 16 residues. The CDR3 spells CASSFRGAHPYNEQFF. The CDR3 DNA sequence: TGTGCCAGCAGTTTTCGGGGGGCACATCCCTACAATGAGCAGTTCTTC.

This clone has just one count. This sequence joins TRBV19 and TRBJ2-4; 8 bases match TRBD1. The V and J ends lost 6 bases and 0 bases, in that order; junction bases with no gene match: 4. Germline V gives CDR1 LNHDA, CDR2 SQIVND (reference sequence). The CDR3 runs 15 residues. CDR3 region: CASRDRVGAKNIQYF. DNA of the CDR3: TGTGCCAGTAGGGACAGGGTTGGAGCCAAAAACATTCAGTACTTC.

The chain uses TRBV10-3 and TRBJ2-5; 15 bases are shared with TRBD2. Germline CDR1 and CDR2: ENHRY and SYGVKD. The ends lost 4 bases at V and 5 bases at J; junction bases unmatched: 8. This CDR3 comprises 17 residues. CDR3 region: CAISGVGLAGGAETQYF. In nucleotides, the CDR3 is TGTGCCATCAGTGGGGTGGGACTAGCGGGAGGAGCGGAGACCCAGTACTTC.

V and J are TRBV7-6 and TRBJ2-2, with D perhaps TRBD1 or TRBD2 (6 bases each). The CDR3 loop spans 18 amino acids. The germline V gene encodes CDR1 SGHVS and CDR2 FNYEAQ. Trimming removed 4 bases from V and 0 bases from J, with 18 bases in between. The CDR3 reads CASSSTRGATTNTGELFF. The CDR3, as DNA: TGTGCCAGCAGCTCCACTAGGGGGGCGACCACGAACACCGGGGAGCTGTTTTTT.

The rearrangement links TRBV6-4 to TRBJ2-3; 9 bases align to TRBD2. Per germline, CDR1 MRHNA and CDR2 SNTAGT. The J segment lost 3 bases and the V segment lost 3 bases, leaving 4 bases of the junction unmatched. The CDR3 runs to 15 residues. DNA of the CDR3: TGTGCCAGCAGTGAGTCTAGCGGGACGACAGATACGCAGTATTTT. Protein sequence: CASSESSGTTDTQYF.

The V and J genes are TRBV10-3 and TRBJ2-3; D call uncertain. The V end lost 10 bases, the J end lost 5 bases, and 10 bases lay between the germline ends. The CDR3 runs to 11 residues. Germline lookup yields CDR1 ENHRY and CDR2 SYGVKD. The CDR3 sequence is CATVDIDTQYF. CDR3 nucleotide sequence: TGTGCCACCGTGGATATAGATACGCAGTATTTT.

The chain couples TRBV9 to TRBJ2-1; weak D call: TRBD2 (6 bases). Germline loops: CDR1 SGDLS, CDR2 YYNGEE. V gave up 3 bases and J gave up 5 bases, with 12 bases separating them. This CDR3 contains 14 residues. The CDR3 sequence: CASSATGTHNEQFF. In DNA, the CDR3 is TGTGCCAGCAGCGCCACCGGGACTCACAATGAGCAGTTCTTC.

The chain joins TRBV21-1 to TRBJ1-5; TRBD1 reflects the table's D call only, with no check against the DNA. TRBV21-1 is a listed pseudogene. The CDR3 totals 15 residues. The CDR3 region has the DNA TGTGCCAGCAGCCAAGGGACAGGGCGAAATCAGCCCCAGCATTTT. Encoded protein: CASSQGTGRNQPQHF.